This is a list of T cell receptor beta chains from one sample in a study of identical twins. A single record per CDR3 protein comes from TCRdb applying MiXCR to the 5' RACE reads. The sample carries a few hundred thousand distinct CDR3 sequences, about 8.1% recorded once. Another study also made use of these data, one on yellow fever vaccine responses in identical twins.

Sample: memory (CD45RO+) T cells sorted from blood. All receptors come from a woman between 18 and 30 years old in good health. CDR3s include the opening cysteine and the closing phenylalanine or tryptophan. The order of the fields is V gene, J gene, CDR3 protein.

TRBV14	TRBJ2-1	CASSQLPYNEQFF
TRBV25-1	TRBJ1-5	CASSEAKHYSNQPQHF
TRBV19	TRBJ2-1	CASSRSGLAGEQFF
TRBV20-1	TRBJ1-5	CSARDRGRDSGPQHF
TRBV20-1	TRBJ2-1	CSTVSSYNEQFF
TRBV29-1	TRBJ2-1	CSVVDPRVNEQFF
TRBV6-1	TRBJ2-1	CASKQTSGRSYNEQFF
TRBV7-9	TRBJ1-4	CASSYMGQDREKLFF
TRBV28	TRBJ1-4	CASNGLVVTNEKLFF
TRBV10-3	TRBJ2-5	CAISDEETQYF
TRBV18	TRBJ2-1	CASSPLQLAGGNYNEQFF
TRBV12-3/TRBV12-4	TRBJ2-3	CASSPPPRLAKSSTDTQYF
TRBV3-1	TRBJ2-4	CASSQAGGAKNIQYF
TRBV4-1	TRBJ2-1	CASSELAGVGNEQFF
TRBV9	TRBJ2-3	CASGVVDTQYF
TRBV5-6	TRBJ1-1	CASSLRGGDTEAFF
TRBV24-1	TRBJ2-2	CATSKDSTRELFF
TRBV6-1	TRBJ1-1	CASRRTGLNTEAFF
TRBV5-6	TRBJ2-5	CASSFRYQETQYF
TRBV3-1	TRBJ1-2	CASSQDLTGNYGYTF
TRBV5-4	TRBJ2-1	CASSLGQGVAGEQFF
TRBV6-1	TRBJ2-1	CASSEAGLAGRREQFF
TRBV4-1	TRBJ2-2	CASSREGGGTGELFF
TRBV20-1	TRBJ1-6	CSARAETGLGSPLHF
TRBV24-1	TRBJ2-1	CATSDPGQTNEQFF
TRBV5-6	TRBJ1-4	CASSFLQTELFF
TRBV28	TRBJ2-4	CASSLSPGGGHIQYF
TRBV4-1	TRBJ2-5	CASSQAYGRSGGAGETQYF
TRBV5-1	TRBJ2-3	CASTSQAGGPTDTQYF
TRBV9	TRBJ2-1	CASSVGGVAGLVEQFF
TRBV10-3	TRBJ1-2	CAIKRTGVDGYTF
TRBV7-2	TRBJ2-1	CASSLGPAGGLNEQFF
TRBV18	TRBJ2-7	CASSIQGRYEQYF
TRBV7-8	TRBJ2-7	CASSSQEGGNTYEQYF
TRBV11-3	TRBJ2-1	CASSPGQTRPRYNEQFF
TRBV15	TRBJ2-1	CATSRGPGPYNEQFF
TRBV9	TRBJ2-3	CASSVEGQGTDTQYF
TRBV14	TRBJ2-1	CASSQEGSTSSYNEQFF
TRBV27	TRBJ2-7	CASTLWTGYEQYF
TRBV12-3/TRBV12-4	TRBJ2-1	CASSLVGGTYNEQFF
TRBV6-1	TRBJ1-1	CASSRAPNTEAFF
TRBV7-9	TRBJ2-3	CASSLVLGGGPDTQYF
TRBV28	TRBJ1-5	CASSVGQGVQPQHF
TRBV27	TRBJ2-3	CASSRLWSDTQYF
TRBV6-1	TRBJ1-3	CASSTGGGGNTIYF
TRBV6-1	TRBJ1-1	CASSRGVVNTEAFF
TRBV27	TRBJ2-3	CASSNRGLAADTQYF
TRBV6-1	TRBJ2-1	CASSALGLAGHNEQFF
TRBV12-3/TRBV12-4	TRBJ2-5	CASRGPGTRGQTQYF
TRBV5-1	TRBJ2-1	CASSLQSGYNEQFF
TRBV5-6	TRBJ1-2	CASSLGQTNRPYGYTF
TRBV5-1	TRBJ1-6	CASSWTGNNSPLHF
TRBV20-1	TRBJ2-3	CSARIVLAGGSTPTDTQYF
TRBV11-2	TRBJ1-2	CASSLGTGGTGGYTF
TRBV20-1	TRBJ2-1	CSGRKATNEQFF
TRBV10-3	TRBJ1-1	CATNREANTEAFF
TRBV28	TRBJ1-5	CASSSPFRGRSNQPQHF